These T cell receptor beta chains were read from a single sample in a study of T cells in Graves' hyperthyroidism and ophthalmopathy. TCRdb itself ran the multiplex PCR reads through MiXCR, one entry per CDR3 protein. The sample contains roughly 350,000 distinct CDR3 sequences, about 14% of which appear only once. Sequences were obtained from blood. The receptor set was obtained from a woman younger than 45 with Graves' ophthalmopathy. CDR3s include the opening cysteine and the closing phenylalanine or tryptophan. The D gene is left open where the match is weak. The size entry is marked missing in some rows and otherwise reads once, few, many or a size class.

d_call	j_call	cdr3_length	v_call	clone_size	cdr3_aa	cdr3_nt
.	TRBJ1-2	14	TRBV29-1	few	CSVEPPPANYGYTF	TGCAGCGTTGAGCCCCCCCCTGCAAACTATGGCTACACCTTC
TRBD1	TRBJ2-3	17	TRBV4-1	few	CASSQDRQGASTDTQYF	TGCGCCAGCAGCCAAGATCGACAGGGGGCTAGCACAGATACGCAGTATTTT
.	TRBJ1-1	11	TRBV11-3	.	CASGLGTEAFF	TGTGCCAGCGGTTTAGGGACTGAAGCTTTCTTT
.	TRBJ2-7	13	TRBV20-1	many	CSARDARAYEQYF	TGCAGTGCTAGAGATGCGAGGGCCTACGAGCAGTACTTC
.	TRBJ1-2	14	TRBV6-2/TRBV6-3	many	CASNSPGTRYGYTF	TGTGCCAGCAACTCACCGGGAACTCGCTATGGCTACACCTTC
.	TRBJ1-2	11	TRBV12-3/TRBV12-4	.	CASSLVGGYTF	TGTGCCAGCAGTTTAGTAGGGGGCTACACCTTC
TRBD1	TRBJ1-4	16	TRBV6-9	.	CASSYPKTGEREKLFF	TGTGCCAGCAGTTACCCGAAGACAGGGGAGAGGGAAAAACTGTTTTTT
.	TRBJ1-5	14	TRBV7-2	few	CASSPLDINQPQHF	TGTGCCAGCAGCCCACTGGACATCAATCAGCCCCAGCATTTT
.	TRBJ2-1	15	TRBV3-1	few	CASSQETSSYNEQFF	TGTGCCAGCAGCCAAGAGACGAGCTCCTACAATGAGCAGTTCTTC
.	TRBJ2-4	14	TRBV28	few	CASNRFEAKTIQYF	TGTGCCAGCAACCGTTTCGAAGCCAAAACCATTCAGTACTTC
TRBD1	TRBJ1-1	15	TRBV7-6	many	CASTLGGQGNTEAFF	TGTGCCAGCACCCTAGGGGGACAGGGGAACACTGAAGCTTTCTTT
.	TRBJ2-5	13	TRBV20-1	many	CSATDRFQETQYF	TGCAGTGCAACCGACAGGTTCCAAGAGACCCAGTACTTC
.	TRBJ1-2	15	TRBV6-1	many	CASSDVRQPIYGYTF	TGTGCCAGCAGTGACGTCCGACAGCCAATCTATGGCTACACCTTC
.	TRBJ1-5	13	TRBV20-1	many	CSARGGAPAVQHF	TGCAGTGCTAGAGGGGGGGCCCCTGCGGTCCAGCATTTT
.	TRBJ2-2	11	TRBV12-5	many	CASLIAGELFF	TGTGCTAGTCTTATAGCCGGGGAGCTGTTTTTT
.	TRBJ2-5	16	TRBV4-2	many	CASSQDGGGHQETQYF	TGTGCCAGCAGCCAAGATGGAGGGGGCCACCAAGAGACCCAGTACTTC
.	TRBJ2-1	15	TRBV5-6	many	CASSLQGSFVGEQFF	TGTGCCAGCAGCTTGCAGGGTTCCTTCGTCGGTGAGCAGTTCTTC
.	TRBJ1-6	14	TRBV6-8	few	CASSYSGNNSPLHF	TGTGCCAGCAGTTACTCAGGGAATAATTCACCCCTCCACTTT
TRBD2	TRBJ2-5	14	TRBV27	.	CASSRAGVRETQYF	TGTGCCAGCAGCCGAGCGGGGGTCCGGGAGACCCAGTACTTC
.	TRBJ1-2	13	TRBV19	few	CASSIQGNYGYTF	TGTGCCAGTAGTATCCAGGGGAACTATGGCTACACCTTC
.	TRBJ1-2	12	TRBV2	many	CASSQENYGYTF	TGTGCCAGCAGTCAGGAGAACTATGGCTACACCTTC
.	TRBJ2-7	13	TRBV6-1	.	CASSEQGIYEQYF	TGTGCCAGCAGTGAACAGGGGATCTACGAGCAGTACTTC
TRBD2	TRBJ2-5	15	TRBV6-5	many	CASSYLRGDQETQYF	TGTGCCAGCAGTTACTTGCGGGGGGACCAAGAGACCCAGTACTTC
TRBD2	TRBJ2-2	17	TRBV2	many	CASIRTSGGGNTGELFF	TGTGCCAGCATTCGGACTAGCGGGGGGGGAAACACCGGGGAGCTGTTTTTT
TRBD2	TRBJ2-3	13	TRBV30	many	CAWSSSGRDTQYF	TGTGCCTGGAGTTCTAGCGGTCGAGATACGCAGTATTTT
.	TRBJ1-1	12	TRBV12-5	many	CASGKTGSEAFF	TGTGCTAGTGGTAAAACAGGTTCTGAAGCTTTCTTT
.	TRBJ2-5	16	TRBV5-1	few	CASSLAEGGRGETQYF	TGCGCCAGCAGCTTGGCCGAGGGGGGGCGTGGAGAGACCCAGTACTTC
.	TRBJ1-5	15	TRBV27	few	CASSLRGVSNQPQHF	TGTGCCAGCAGTTTACGGGGAGTTAGCAATCAGCCCCAGCATTTT
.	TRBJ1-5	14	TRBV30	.	CAWSVWAGNQPQHF	TGTGCCTGGAGTGTATGGGCAGGCAATCAGCCCCAGCATTTT
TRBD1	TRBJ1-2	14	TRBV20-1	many	CSARDRDRVNGYTF	TGCAGTGCTAGAGATCGCGACAGGGTAAATGGCTACACCTTC
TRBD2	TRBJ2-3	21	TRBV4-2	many	CASSQELEGTSGARWRNTQYF	TGTGCCAGCAGCCAAGAGCTGGAAGGGACTAGCGGGGCCCGCTGGAGGAATACGCAGTATTTT
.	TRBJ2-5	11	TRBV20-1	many	CSATLQETQYF	TGCAGTGCTACCCTCCAAGAGACCCAGTACTTC
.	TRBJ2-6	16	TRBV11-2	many	CASSLGRGSGANVLTF	TGTGCCAGCAGCTTAGGGCGGGGTTCCGGGGCCAACGTCCTGACTTTC
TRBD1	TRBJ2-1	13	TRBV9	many	CASSVGDSNEQFF	TGTGCCAGCAGCGTAGGGGACAGCAATGAGCAGTTCTTC
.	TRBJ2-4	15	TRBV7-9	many	CASSLGAAVKNIQYF	TGTGCCAGCAGCTTAGGGGCGGCCGTCAAAAACATTCAGTACTTC
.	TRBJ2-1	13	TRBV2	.	CASRLVSYNEQFF	TGTGCCAGCAGACTGGTTTCATACAATGAGCAGTTCTTC
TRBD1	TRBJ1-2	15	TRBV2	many	CASSRNRDRGGGYTF	TGTGCCAGCAGTCGCAATCGGGACAGGGGTGGCGGCTACACCTTC
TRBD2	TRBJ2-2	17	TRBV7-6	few	CASSGAGTSGGFGELFF	TGTGCCAGCAGCGGAGCCGGGACTAGCGGGGGGTTCGGGGAGCTGTTTTTT
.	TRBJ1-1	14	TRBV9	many	CASTRGGWATEAFF	TGTGCCAGCACCCGGGGAGGATGGGCCACTGAAGCTTTCTTT
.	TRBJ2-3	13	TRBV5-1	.	CASSYTGEDTQYF	TGCGCCAGCAGCTATACAGGCGAAGATACGCAGTATTTT
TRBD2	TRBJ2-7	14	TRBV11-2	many	CASSSLASGYEQYF	TGTGCCAGCAGCTCCCTGGCTAGCGGATACGAGCAGTACTTC
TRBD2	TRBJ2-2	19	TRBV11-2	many	CASSFRTSGGVHNTGELFF	TGTGCCAGCAGCTTCCGGACTAGCGGGGGGGTCCATAACACCGGGGAGCTGTTTTTT
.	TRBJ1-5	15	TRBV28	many	CASSFSGRPLGPQHF	TGTGCCAGCAGTTTTTCGGGCAGGCCACTGGGGCCCCAGCATTTT
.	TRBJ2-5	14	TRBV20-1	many	CSAIFGLNLETQYF	TGCAGTGCTATATTCGGTTTGAACCTGGAGACCCAGTACTTC
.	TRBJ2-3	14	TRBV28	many	CASSLGAITDTQYF	TGTGCCAGCAGTTTAGGGGCGATCACAGATACGCAGTATTTT
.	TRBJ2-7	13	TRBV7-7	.	CASSSGSHYEQYF	TGTGCTAGCAGCTCAGGGTCTCACTACGAGCAGTACTTC
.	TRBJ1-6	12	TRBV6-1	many	CASSEYGSPLHF	TGTGCCAGCAGTGAATATGGTTCACCCCTCCACTTT
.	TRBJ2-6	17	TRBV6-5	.	CASSYRARASGANVLTF	TGTGCCAGCAGTTACCGTGCCAGGGCGTCTGGGGCCAACGTCCTGACTTTC
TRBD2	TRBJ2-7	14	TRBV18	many	CASSPSGGADEQYF	TGTGCCAGCTCACCTAGCGGGGGGGCCGACGAGCAGTACTTC
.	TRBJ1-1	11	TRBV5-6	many	CASSSTVEAFF	TGTGCCAGCAGCTCGACAGTGGAGGCTTTCTTT
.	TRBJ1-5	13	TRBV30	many	CAWSWSLNQPQHF	TGTGCCTGGAGTTGGTCACTCAATCAGCCCCAGCATTTT
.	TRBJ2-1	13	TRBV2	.	CASSVGFYNEQFF	TGTGCCAGTAGCGTGGGGTTCTACAATGAGCAGTTCTTC
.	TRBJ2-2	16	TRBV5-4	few	CASSLATAANTGELFF	TGTGCCAGCAGCTTGGCCACAGCAGCGAACACCGGGGAGCTGTTTTTT
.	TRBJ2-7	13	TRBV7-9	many	CASSLYIGDEQYF	TGTGCCAGCAGCTTATACATTGGGGACGAGCAGTACTTC
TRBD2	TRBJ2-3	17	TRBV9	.	CASSRTSASGGFYTQYF	TGTGCCAGCAGCAGGACGTCGGCTAGCGGGGGGTTCTATACGCAGTATTTT
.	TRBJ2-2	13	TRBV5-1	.	CASQPLNTGELFF	TGCGCCAGCCAGCCACTGAACACCGGGGAGCTGTTTTTT